The TCR beta chain described here comes from a study of early T cells in non-severe SARS-CoV-2 infection. This clonotype was counted at least ten times. V lost 1 base, J lost 0 bases, and 9 bases lay in between. This CDR3 has 15 residues. CDR1 and CDR2 (germline): SGHTA, FQGTGA. TCRdb passed the 5' RACE reads through MiXCR, listing each CDR3 protein once. The data contain 35,000 to 45,000 distinct CDR3 sequences, roughly 9.9% of them singletons. V and J are TRBV7-3 and TRBJ2-5, with a possible D match to TRBD2 (6 bases). The material sequenced was whole blood. This TCR was sampled from an adult who was a healthcare worker with PCR-confirmed SARS-CoV-2 infection or an uninfected control (not recorded which). CDR3 coding DNA: TGTGCCAGCAGCTTAAGCGGGAATTACCAAGAGACCCAGTACTTC. Residues: CASSLSGNYQETQYF.